This T cell receptor (beta chain) is drawn from a study of blood T cell repertoires in COVID-19. The method was immunoSEQ multiplex PCR; TCRdb's version includes in-frame clones alone and lacks a portion of them. The sample includes about 100,000 clones, more than 60% seen only once; the top ten take about 20%. CDR1 is MDHEN and CDR2 is SYDVKM in the germline V gene. V was pared by 6 bases and J by 8 bases, with 13 bases between. This CDR3 has 12 residues. This TCR came from a man in his 70s with active or convalescent COVID-19. The rearrangement joins TRBV28 to TRBJ1-2, with D perhaps matching TRBD1 (6 bases). Material: peripheral blood. The CDR3 loop reads CASSGQNRGYTF. The CDR3 nucleotides read TGTGCCAGCAGCGGACAGAATAGGGGCTACACCTTC.